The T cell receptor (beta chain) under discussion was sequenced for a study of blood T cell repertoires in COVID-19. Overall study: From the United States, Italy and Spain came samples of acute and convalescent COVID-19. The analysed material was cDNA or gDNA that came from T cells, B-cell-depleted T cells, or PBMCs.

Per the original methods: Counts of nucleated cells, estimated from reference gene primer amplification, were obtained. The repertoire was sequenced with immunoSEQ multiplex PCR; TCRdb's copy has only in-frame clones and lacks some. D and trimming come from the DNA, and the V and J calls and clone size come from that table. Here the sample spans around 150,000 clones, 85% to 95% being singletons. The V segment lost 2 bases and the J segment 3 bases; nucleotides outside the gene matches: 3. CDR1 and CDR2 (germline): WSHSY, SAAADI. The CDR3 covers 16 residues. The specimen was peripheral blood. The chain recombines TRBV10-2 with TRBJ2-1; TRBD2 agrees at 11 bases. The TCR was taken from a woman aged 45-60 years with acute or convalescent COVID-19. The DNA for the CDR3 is TGCGCCAGCAGTGAGCCTCTAGCGGGGGGCTACAATGAGCAGTTCTTC. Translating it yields CASSEPLAGGYNEQFF.